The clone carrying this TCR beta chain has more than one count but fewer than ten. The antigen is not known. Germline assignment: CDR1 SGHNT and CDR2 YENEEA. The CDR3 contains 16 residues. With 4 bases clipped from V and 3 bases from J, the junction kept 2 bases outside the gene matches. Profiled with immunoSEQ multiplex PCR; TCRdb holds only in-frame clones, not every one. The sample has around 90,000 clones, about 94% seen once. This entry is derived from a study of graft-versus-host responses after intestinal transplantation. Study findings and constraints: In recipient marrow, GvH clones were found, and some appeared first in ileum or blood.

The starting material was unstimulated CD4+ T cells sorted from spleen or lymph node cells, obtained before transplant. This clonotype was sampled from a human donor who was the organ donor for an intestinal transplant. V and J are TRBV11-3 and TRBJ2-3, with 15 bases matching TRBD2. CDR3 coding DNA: TGTGCCAGCAGCTCCGGACTAGCGGGGGGGACAGATACGCAGTATTTT. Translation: CASSSGLAGGTDTQYF.